The 5 T cell receptor beta chains reported below all come from one sample, sequenced in a study of Graves' ophthalmopathy and Graves' hyperthyroidism. RNA transcripts yielded amplified TCR beta CDR3 regions. HTBI primers were employed in first-round RT-PCR, then a second-round multiplex PCR followed. TCRdb processed the multiplex PCR reads anew with MiXCR; each CDR3 protein has one entry. The table has some 200,000 distinct CDR3 sequences, 25% to 30% seen once. Sequencing input: peripheral blood. All receptors come from a man aged 45-65 years with Graves' ophthalmopathy.

The chain is built from TRBV6-2 or TRBV6-3 and TRBJ2-7; TRBD1 aligns across 11 bases. V lost 7 bases to trimming and J lost 3 bases; unmatched junction nucleotides: 5. This CDR3 is 14 amino acids long. CDR1 and CDR2 (germline): MNHEY, SVGEGT. CDR3 coding DNA: TGTGCCAGCAATGAGGACAGGGGGCACTACGAGCAGTACTTC. Encoded protein: CASNEDRGHYEQYF.

This clonotype was seen ten or more times. The chain uses TRBV7-2 and TRBJ2-1, with 13 bases that match TRBD2. The CDR3 contains 17 residues. The germline V gene encodes CDR1 SGHTA and CDR2 FQGNSA. Germline trimming cut 7 bases from V and 10 bases from J; bases unmatched to any gene: 16. As DNA, the CDR3 is TGTGCCAGCACCCCCTCCATGCCACTAGCGGGAGGGACGGAGCAGTTCTTC. Its protein product is CASTPSMPLAGGTEQFF.

This clonotype was detected ten times or more. The chain carries TRBV5-1 and TRBJ2-7; 8 bases are shared with TRBD1. CDR1 and CDR2 from the germline V gene are SGHRS and YFSETQ. This CDR3 has 13 residues. Trimming removed 3 bases from V and 6 bases from J; junction bases left unmatched: 5. The CDR3 spells CASSSTGVGEQYF. The CDR3 DNA follows: TGCGCCAGCAGCTCGACAGGGGTCGGCGAGCAGTACTTC.

This clonotype appeared many times. The V and J genes are TRBV19 and TRBJ2-7; 15 nucleotides align to TRBD2. V dropped 3 bases and J dropped 7; count of bases not matched to a gene: 4. The CDR3 length is 15 residues. Per the germline V gene, CDR1 is LNHDA and CDR2 is SQIVND (reference sequence). CDR3 in amino acids: CASSMGLAGGEEQYF. In DNA, the CDR3 is TGTGCCAGTAGTATGGGACTAGCGGGAGGTGAAGAGCAGTACTTC.

In its sample, this clonotype was seen many times. V is TRBV6-2 or TRBV6-3 and J is TRBJ2-7, with a weak D call TRBD1 (6 bases). The V end was cut by 6 bases, the J end by 2 bases, with 8 bases between. The CDR3 extends over 12 amino acids. Germline values: CDR1 MNHEY, CDR2 SVGEGT. The CDR3 DNA reads TGTGCCAGCAGGGACAGCCCCTACGAGCAGTACTTC. Protein sequence: CASRDSPYEQYF.